This TCR beta chain was documented in a study of T cells in Graves' hyperthyroidism and ophthalmopathy. Uncontrolled infection, other autoimmune disease, pregnancy or lactation disqualified patients from enrolment. Diagnosis rested on symptoms, serum thyroxine and TRAb, thyroid ultrasound, and orbital computed tomography. The CDR3 sequence is 15 residues long. V dropped 7 bases and J dropped 11; count of bases not matched to a gene: 17. The TCR beta CDR3 regions underwent amplification using RNA transcripts as the source. HTBI primers drove first-round RT-PCR of the TCR CDR3. One entry per CDR3 protein, called by TCRdb with MiXCR from the multiplex PCR reads. The sample records around 720,000 distinct CDR3 sequences, just over 35% being singletons.

V is TRBV12-3 or TRBV12-4 and J is TRBJ1-5, with TRBD1 matching over 7 bases. The TCR comes from a woman between 40 and 55 years old with Graves' hyperthyroidism. The material sequenced was blood. The CDR3 bases are TGTGCCAGCATGGACCGGGTCAGGGGGGCAGGGACCCAGCATTTT. This gives the protein CASMDRVRGAGTQHF.